This TCR beta chain is from a study of cytomegalovirus exposure and HLA in healthy donors. Study-level findings and limits: Rarity marked most TCR sequences, yet some public TCRs occurred in many donors.

In the case of this clone: Its antigen remains unknown. Other DNA sequences in the sample encode the same CDR3.

The study ran its PCR with 60 Vbeta and 13 Jbeta primers. Sequenced by immunoSEQ multiplex PCR; TCRdb stores in-frame clones only, minus some. Altogether 83,000 or so clones are present, roughly three quarters being singletons, with the ten largest covering roughly 14%. V gave up 0 bases and J gave up 5 bases; unmatched junction bases: 2. The V gene's germline CDR1 is SGHRS and CDR2 YFSETQ. This CDR3 is 14 amino acids long. This TCR was recovered from a woman aged 40 to 50 in good health and CMV-seropositive. The source material was PBMCs. The rearrangement joins TRBV5-1 to TRBJ1-1; 9 bases line up with TRBD1. CDR3 nucleotide sequence: TGCGCCAGCAGCTTGGGACAGGGGGGGACTGAAGCTTTCTTT. This translates into CASSLGQGGTEAFF.